The clone carrying this TCR beta chain was counted many times. This entry comes from a study of tumor-infiltrating lymphocytes in oesophageal squamous cell carcinoma. MiXCR was run by TCRdb on the PCR reads, yielding one entry per CDR3 protein. The sample shows 19,000 or so distinct CDR3 sequences, almost 40% of them seen only once. The sequenced sample consisted of blood. This clonotype was obtained from a male donor with esophageal squamous cell carcinoma.

The CDR3 here is CAISEYSDTDTQYF. The CDR3 DNA sequence: TGTGCCATCAGTGAGTACTCGGACACAGATACGCAGTATTTT. This chain links TRBV10-3 with TRBJ2-3; D is unclear. With 1 base removed from V and 2 bases from J, the gap between germline ends came to 7 bases. The CDR3 has 14 amino acids. CDR1 is ENHRY and CDR2 is SYGVKD in the germline V gene.